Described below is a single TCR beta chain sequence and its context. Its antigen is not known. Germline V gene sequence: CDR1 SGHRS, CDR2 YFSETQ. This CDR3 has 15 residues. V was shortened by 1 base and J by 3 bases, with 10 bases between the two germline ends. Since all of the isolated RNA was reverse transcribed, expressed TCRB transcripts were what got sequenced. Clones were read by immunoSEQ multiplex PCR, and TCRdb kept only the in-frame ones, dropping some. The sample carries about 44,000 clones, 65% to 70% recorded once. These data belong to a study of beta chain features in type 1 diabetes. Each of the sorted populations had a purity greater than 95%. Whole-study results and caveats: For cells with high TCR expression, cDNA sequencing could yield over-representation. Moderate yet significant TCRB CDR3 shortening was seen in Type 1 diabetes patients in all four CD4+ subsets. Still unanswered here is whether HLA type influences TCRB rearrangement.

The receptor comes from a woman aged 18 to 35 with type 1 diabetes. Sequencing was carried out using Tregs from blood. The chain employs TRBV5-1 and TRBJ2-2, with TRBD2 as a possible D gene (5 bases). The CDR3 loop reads CASSLRGSHTGELFF. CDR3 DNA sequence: TGCGCCAGCAGCTTGAGAGGGAGCCACACCGGGGAGCTGTTTTTT.